The source of this T cell receptor (beta chain) is a study of blood T cell repertoires in COVID-19. Study context: Sources were T cells, B-cell-depleted T cells, or PBMCs; the material itself was cDNA or gDNA.

Produced via immunoSEQ multiplex PCR; TCRdb's table is partial and in-frame only. The sample includes about 200,000 clones, about 90% seen only once; the top ten take around 1.5%. V lost 0 bases, J lost 2 bases, and 11 bases lay in between. The CDR3 covers 15 residues. Germline V gene data show CDR1 as SGHRS and CDR2 as YFSETQ. The sequenced sample consisted of peripheral blood. This TCR was sampled from a man between 18 and 29 years old with active or convalescent COVID-19. This rearrangement joins TRBV5-1 to TRBJ1-2, with D maybe TRBD1 (6 bases). The CDR3 is CASSLVGTGNYGYTF. As DNA, the CDR3 is TGCGCCAGCAGCTTGGTGGGTACAGGGAACTATGGCTACACCTTC. The whole variable domain, filled in from reference TRBV5-1 and TRBJ1-2, reads KAGVTQTPRYLIKTRGQQVTLSCSPISGHRSVSWYQQTPGQGLQFLFEYFSETQRNKGNFPGRFSGRQFSNSRSEMNVSTLELGDSALYLCASSLVGTGNYGYTFGSGTRLTVV.